This is a list of T cell receptor delta chains from one sample in a study of Vδ1+ human thymocytes. TCRdb redid clone calling on the multiplex PCR reads using CATT. In the table there are roughly 56,000 delta-chain clones, around 16% of which are singletons. The sample taken for sequencing was Vdelta1+ gamma-delta thymocytes from the thymus. Source of these receptors: a girl under three years old who had congenital heart surgery. CDR3s include the opening cysteine and the closing phenylalanine or tryptophan. The D gene is left open where the match is weak. Clone size is stated in some rows and not others, as once, few, many or a class when expanded.

clone_size	v_call	j_call	d_call	cdr3_nt	cdr3_aa
-	TRDV1	TRDJ1	TRDD3	TGTGCTCTTGGGGAACTTGTCTTTCCTGGTACTGGGGGATACGCCACCGATAAACTCATCTTT	CALGELVFPGTGGYATDKLIF
-	TRDV1	TRDJ1	TRDD3	TGTGCTCTTGGGGAGCCTTCGTGTGGGATACTCACGGGGACCGATAAACTCATCTTT	CALGEPSCGILTGTDKLIF
few	TRDV1	TRDJ1	TRDD3	TGTGCTCTTGGGGAAACCCACGCCCTAGTGCAGGGGGATTACACCGATAAACTCATCTTT	CALGETHALVQGDYTDKLIF
few	TRDV1	TRDJ1	TRDD2	TGTGCTCTTGGGGTCTCCCTTCCTACGACTGGGGACACCGATAAACTCATCTTT	CALGVSLPTTGDTDKLIF
-	TRDV1	TRDJ1	-	TGTGCTCTTGGGGAACTATCCCTACAGAAGGTTAGCTGGGACACCGATAAACTCATCTTT	CALGELSLQKVSWDTDKLIF
-	TRDV1	TRDJ1	TRDD3	TGTGCTCTTGGGTTACCAATCGCTCGGCTTCCACCTCTTCTGGGGGATACTATCGATAAACTCATCTTT	CALGLPIARLPPLLGDTIDKLIF
-	TRDV1	TRDJ1	TRDD3	TGTGCTCTTGGGGGGCGGGGCCACACCTTACTGGGGGATAGAGTCGATAAACTCATCTTT	CALGGRGHTLLGDRVDKLIF
-	TRDV1	TRDJ1	-	TGTGCTCTTGGGGAACTAAATCGTCAACGAATCAGGGGAACCGATAAACTCATCTTT	CALGELNRQRIRGTDKLIF
-	TRDV1	TRDJ1	TRDD3	TGTGCTCTTGGGGAAAGCCCTCATACTGGGGGATATTGGGGTTACACCGATAAACTCATCTTT	CALGESPHTGGYWGYTDKLIF
few	TRDV1	TRDJ1	TRDD3	TGTGCTCTTGGGGGATACCCGATACTGGGGAGACGAAGGGGCACCGATAAACTCATCTTT	CALGGYPILGRRRGTDKLIF
few	TRDV1	TRDJ1	-	TGTGCTCTTGGGGCGCATGGTCTTCTCGGGGCCCCCCATTACACCGATAAACTCATCTTT	CALGAHGLLGAPHYTDKLIF
-	TRDV1	TRDJ1	TRDD3	TGTGCTCTTGGGACCCGCCTTCGTACACTGGGGGACGATAAACTCATCTTT	CALGTRLRTLGDDKLIF